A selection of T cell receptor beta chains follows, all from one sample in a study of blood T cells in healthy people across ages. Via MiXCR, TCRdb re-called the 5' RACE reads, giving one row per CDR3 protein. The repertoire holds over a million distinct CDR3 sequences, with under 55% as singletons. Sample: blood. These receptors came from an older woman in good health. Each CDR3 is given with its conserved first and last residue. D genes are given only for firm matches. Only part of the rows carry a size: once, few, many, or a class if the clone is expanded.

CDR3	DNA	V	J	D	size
CAISGEPSEQSTDTQYF	TGTGCCATCAGTGGGGAGCCTAGCGAGCAAAGCACAGATACGCAGTATTTT	TRBV10-3	TRBJ2-3	-	-
CSVEDPQRESYNEQFF	TGCAGCGTTGAAGATCCCCAGCGGGAGTCCTACAATGAGCAGTTCTTC	TRBV29-1	TRBJ2-1	TRBD2	many
CASSQAPGSSDHGAQYF	TGTGCCAGCAGCCAAGCCCCCGGGTCTAGCGACCATGGGGCCCAGTACTTC	TRBV3-1	TRBJ2-5	-	-
CSAETRSYEQYF	TGCAGTGCCGAGACCAGGTCCTACGAGCAGTACTTC	TRBV20-1	TRBJ2-7	-	few
CSVQKGTDTQYF	TGCAGTGTACAAAAGGGGACAGATACGCAGTATTTT	TRBV20-1	TRBJ2-3	-	-
CSARGRQEQGWSYEQYF	TGCAGTGCTAGAGGTCGCCAGGAACAGGGGTGGTCCTACGAGCAGTACTTC	TRBV20-1	TRBJ2-7	TRBD1	-
CAIVKGRGTEAFF	TGTGCCATCGTTAAGGGGCGCGGAACTGAAGCTTTCTTT	TRBV10-3	TRBJ1-1	-	few
CASSPSSGVEQYF	TGTGCCAGCTCACCGAGTAGCGGGGTCGAGCAGTACTTC	TRBV18	TRBJ2-7	TRBD2	-
CASSSSTEAFFGQGIQYF	-	TRBV27	TRBJ2-4	-	-
CSARDRGTSRQDTQYF	TGCAGTGCTAGAGATAGGGGGACTAGCAGACAGGATACGCAGTATTTT	TRBV20-1	TRBJ2-3	TRBD2	few
CSVRREGGYTF	TGCAGCGTCCGCAGGGAGGGTGGCTACACCTTC	TRBV29-1	TRBJ1-2	-	few
CASSSLWEPNEQFF	TGTGCCAGCAGCTCCCTGTGGGAGCCCAATGAGCAGTTCTTC	TRBV7-8	TRBJ2-1	-	-